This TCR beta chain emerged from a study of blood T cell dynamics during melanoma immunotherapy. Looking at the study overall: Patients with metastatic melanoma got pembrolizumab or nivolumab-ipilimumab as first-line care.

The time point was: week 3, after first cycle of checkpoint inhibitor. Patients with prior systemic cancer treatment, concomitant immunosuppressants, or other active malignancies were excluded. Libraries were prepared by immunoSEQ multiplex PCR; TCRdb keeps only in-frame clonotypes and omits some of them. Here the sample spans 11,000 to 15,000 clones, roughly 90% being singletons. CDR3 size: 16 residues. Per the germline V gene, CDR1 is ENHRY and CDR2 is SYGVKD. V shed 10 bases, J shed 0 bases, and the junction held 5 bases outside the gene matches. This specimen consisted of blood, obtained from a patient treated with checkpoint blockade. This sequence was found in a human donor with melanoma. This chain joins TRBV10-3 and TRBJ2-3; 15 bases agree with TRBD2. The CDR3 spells CATRTSGRESTDTQYF. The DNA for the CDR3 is TGTGCCACCCGGACTAGCGGGAGGGAGAGCACAGATACGCAGTATTTT.